This T cell receptor beta chain was sequenced in a study of cytomegalovirus exposure and HLA in healthy donors (dated by TCRdb to about 2017). About the full investigation: In an earlier analysis of several hundred of the donors, 250 to 350 Gb of sequence data and 120 million or so unique TCR beta sequences from approximately 180 million T cells were reported. An early release covering about 600 HLA-typed donors comprised about 300 gigabases of sequencing data and approximately 80 million unique TCR sequences. Of the roughly 400 genotyped donors, 81% were placed in the genetic ancestry cluster associated with self-reported Caucasian donors. The aim of the study was to test whether cataloging public T cell receptors could identify signatures of past pathogen exposure. Using immunosequencing, the study profiled T cell repertoires from 550 to 750 subjects and related those repertoires to cytomegalovirus serostatus. Besides the first cohort of around 670 subjects, a separate validation cohort made up of 95 to 150 different subjects was used. The study combined high-throughput TCR immunosequencing, statistical association of individual TCRs with disease status, and machine learning to predict cytomegalovirus infection status. A later analysis re-analyzed previously published TCR beta repertoires from 666 donors and added high-resolution HLA genotyping to study TCR occurrence patterns. The later analysis used no new phenotypic data to find candidate immune exposures, relying instead on TCR beta sequences and their occurrence across donors. An earlier analysis of 587 of the donors used high-throughput TCR beta sequencing to judge whether each TCR beta V gene segment behaved as functional or pseudogenic. Donor age, sex, ethnicity and CMV serostatus were collected together with the repertoire data. A later genetic analysis took genome-wide SNP genotypes for about 55% of the roughly 700 donors and used that subset as a discovery cohort. Every repertoire in the discovery cohort had been generated on one and the same sequencing platform. HLA typing covered class I and class II loci at four-digit resolution. The number of donors typed differed by locus, with roughly 629-640 for A, B, C, DRB1 and DQB1, around 500 for DQA1, under 610 for DPA1, and around 430 for DPB1. About five DR-DQ haplotypes were treated as single units for association and clustering because of strong linkage in the cohort. Across 300 to 400 genotyped donors of the cohort, an average of approximately 220,000 unique TCR beta nucleotide sequences per donor were sequenced, and 15% to 20% of those sequences were non-productive. Overall results and qualifications from the work: In an earlier analysis of around 500 of the donors, most TCR beta V segments appeared in productive rearrangements about 87% or about 30% of the time, broadly matching IMGT annotations. Some IMGT-functional V segments, including TRBV6-2 and TRBV6-3, could not be distinguished by the 87-base-pair reads and were therefore excluded. According to a later analysis, parvovirus B19, influenza, CMV and Epstein-Barr virus appeared linked to several top co-occurrence clusters. In a later analysis, most CMV-associated TCR beta chains were found to appear HLA-restricted, with HLA associations seemingly driven largely by CMV exposure. The authors suggested that the approach could potentially be generalized to other disease states and immunological phenotypes. A further reported finding was that TCR beta sequences accurately predicted the HLA-A and HLA-B alleles for most subjects in the first cohort. Across donors, most TCR sequences were observed very rarely, whereas some public TCRs were present in many individuals. According to a later genetic analysis, donors in an Asian-associated ancestry cluster had fewer N-insertions in productive TCRs than the approximately 630-donor mean. Compared with equally common non-associated chains, HLA-associated TCR beta chains in a later analysis were more clonally expanded and had lower generation probabilities. Cytomegalovirus status was reported to be diagnosed by the classifier with high specificity and sensitivity in both the original and validation cohorts. About 17 rarely observed V segments, including chromosome 9 orphons, were excluded from the earlier analysis of a few hundred of the donors because counts were too low. Three of the identified cytomegalovirus-associated TCR beta chains were confirmed in vitro to be specific for cytomegalovirus antigens. In a later analysis, 15,000 to 20,000 TCR beta sequences were associated with specific HLA alleles at a false discovery rate of 0.05. Immune exposure information for the cohort was limited to CMV serostatus. The study listed 150 to 200 TCR beta chains as associated with cytomegalovirus. A later genetic analysis associated a missense DCLRE1C variant with V-gene and J-gene trimming of TCR beta chains, and an independent cohort replicated the association. The cohort was sequenced for TCR beta chains only, and without alpha or paired-chain data the features that could be detected were limited. When HLA alleles, especially DR and DQ, strongly co-occurred, TCR associations were difficult to assign to individual alleles. Because some donors lacked HLA typing at each locus, the association tests relied only on the typed subset. A cluster of highly shared sequence variants was judged likely to represent a technical artifact of the sequencing pipeline. Correlated functional status among segregating V segments might reflect linkage disequilibrium, but an unknown experimental factor could not be ruled out. According to a later analysis, TCR association rates differed among HLA loci, with DRB1 alleles showing the most associated TCRs and HLA-C alleles showing the fewest. Roughly uniform sequencing depth across donors was assumed in presence/absence analyses, although this assumption may not hold.

The sample holds a few counts of this clone. What antigen it recognizes has not been identified. It has no much larger one-base neighbor in the sample; base qualities were not kept. V sheds 3 bases and J sheds 3 bases, leaving 8 bases between their ends. CDR1 and CDR2 (MDHEN, SYDVKM) derive from the germline V gene. The CDR3 spans 14 residues, from the cysteine through the phenylalanine. Of the read, only the CDR3 DNA is kept; its 42 bases are in frame from base 1. In total, roughly 670 healthy bone marrow donors made up the cohort. At the time of sampling, all cohort members were nominally healthy, though unrecorded immune exposures were likely present. The donor was CMV seronegative and belonged to the group of 352 seronegative cohort members. A peripheral blood sample was provided by each donor, and peripheral blood mononuclear cells were used for TCR beta sequencing. The Qiagen DNeasy Blood Extraction Kit was used to extract genomic DNA from the blood cell samples.

Receptors were amplified or captured by the immunoSEQ multiplex PCR assay. The multiplex PCR relied on a mix of 60 forward primers for TCR Vbeta segments and 13 reverse primers for TCR Jbeta segments. A multiplex PCR assay on genomic DNA amplified the CDR3 region of rearranged TCR beta genes. On the Illumina HiSeq System, the amplified TCR beta libraries were sequenced as 87-base-pair reads. Processing in the source paper ran as follows. In a later analysis, tens of millions of unique TCR beta chains were counted across the roughly 670 repertoires, and some 10 million of these chains were shared by at least two donors. Raw reads were error-corrected and collapsed into unique sequences with a nearest-neighbor algorithm that merged closely related sequences to remove PCR and sequencing errors. V, D and J gene segments were assigned by aligning CDR3 sequences to IMGT reference sequences. Each retained sequence needed at least a six-nucleotide match to both a V gene segment and a J gene segment. Rearrangements were called productive when the CDR3 lacked stop codons and stayed in frame with V and J; all others were non-productive. CDR3 was defined by IMGT convention, running from the second conserved V-encoded cysteine to the conserved J-encoded phenylalanine. Sequences without an unambiguous match to a single V gene segment were excluded from the earlier analysis of a few hundred of the donors. In an earlier analysis of around 600 of the donors, V segments were called functional above 56.7% productive rearrangements and were called segregating when the between-donor standard deviation exceeded 5%. To diagnose cytomegalovirus status from the catalog of TCR beta chain sequences, a statistical classification framework was built. V and J gene assignment, in a later analysis, came from comparing TCR nucleotide sequences with IMGT/GENE-DB human TR gene sequences. The TCRdist pipeline was used in a later analysis to assign CDR3 sequences and most-parsimonious VDJ recombination scenarios. A later analysis defined each TCR beta chain by its CDR3 amino acid sequence plus V-gene family, and excluded reads lacking a unique V-gene family. As a way to deal with suspected cross-contamination and a sequencing artifact, a later analysis dropped roughly 620 nucleotide sequences that were highly shared and had low generation probability. In a later analysis, a clonal expansion index for each public chain was calculated from normalized within-repertoire ranks of inferred template counts. Generation probabilities in a later analysis came from a VDJ recombination model fitted to out-of-frame rearrangements, and those results were checked against IGoR. A later analysis scored TCR-TCR, TCR-HLA and TCR-CMV co-occurrence with hypergeometric tests, applying a repertoire-size bias correction to TCR pairs. False discovery rates were estimated in a later analysis by permuting HLA or CMV assignments 20 times. In a later analysis, co-occurring TCRs were grouped with DBSCAN, and TCRdist sequence similarity was added when clustering was performed within HLA-allele-positive subsets. Repertoires with fewer than 30,000 or more than 120,000 public chains, plus five repertoires with anomalous nucleotide sharing, were excluded from co-occurrence clustering. TCRdb stores this immuneACCESS table with in-frame sequences only. Part of the clones is absent; in the studies checked, under half of the shortfall reflects unresolved V genes, and no reason is known for the rest. That table supplies the V and J calls and clone size; D and trimming were determined from the DNA. The sample includes 180,000 or so clones, with roughly 74% observed a single time. The ten largest clones add up to approximately 2.9% of the sample.

Input material: PBMCs. This clonotype originated in a female donor in good health and CMV-seronegative. The sequence is built from TRBV28 and TRBJ1-4; the D gene remains uncertain. Here is the DNA: TGTGCCAGCAGTTTCCCCCCAGCTAATGAAAAACTGTTTTTT. Translated, it gives CASSFPPANEKLFF.